Listed here is a single T cell receptor beta chain. Its antigen remains unknown. This entry is derived from a study of beta chain features in type 1 diabetes. Every bit of the isolated RNA underwent reverse transcription, so sequencing read expressed TCRB transcripts. Only in-frame clones appear in the TCRdb table, and some are missing; sequencing was by immunoSEQ multiplex PCR. The data show 110,000 to 150,000 clones, 6.9% seen once. CDR1 and CDR2 from the germline V gene are SGHTA and FQGNSA. The V and J ends lost 5 bases and 0 bases respectively, with 12 bases between them. CDR3 size: 15 residues. General observations from the study: TCRB repertoires of naive, central memory and Treg cells appeared more similar among patients than among healthy donors.

The sequencing sample was made of central memory CD4+ T cells from blood. The rearrangement links TRBV7-2 to TRBJ2-3; possible D gene TRBD2, 5 bases. The TCR sequence derives from a woman aged 25 to 39 in good health. The CDR3 loop reads CASSTSSRSTDTQYF. DNA for the CDR3: TGTGCCAGCAGCACCTCTAGCCGAAGCACAGATACGCAGTATTTT.